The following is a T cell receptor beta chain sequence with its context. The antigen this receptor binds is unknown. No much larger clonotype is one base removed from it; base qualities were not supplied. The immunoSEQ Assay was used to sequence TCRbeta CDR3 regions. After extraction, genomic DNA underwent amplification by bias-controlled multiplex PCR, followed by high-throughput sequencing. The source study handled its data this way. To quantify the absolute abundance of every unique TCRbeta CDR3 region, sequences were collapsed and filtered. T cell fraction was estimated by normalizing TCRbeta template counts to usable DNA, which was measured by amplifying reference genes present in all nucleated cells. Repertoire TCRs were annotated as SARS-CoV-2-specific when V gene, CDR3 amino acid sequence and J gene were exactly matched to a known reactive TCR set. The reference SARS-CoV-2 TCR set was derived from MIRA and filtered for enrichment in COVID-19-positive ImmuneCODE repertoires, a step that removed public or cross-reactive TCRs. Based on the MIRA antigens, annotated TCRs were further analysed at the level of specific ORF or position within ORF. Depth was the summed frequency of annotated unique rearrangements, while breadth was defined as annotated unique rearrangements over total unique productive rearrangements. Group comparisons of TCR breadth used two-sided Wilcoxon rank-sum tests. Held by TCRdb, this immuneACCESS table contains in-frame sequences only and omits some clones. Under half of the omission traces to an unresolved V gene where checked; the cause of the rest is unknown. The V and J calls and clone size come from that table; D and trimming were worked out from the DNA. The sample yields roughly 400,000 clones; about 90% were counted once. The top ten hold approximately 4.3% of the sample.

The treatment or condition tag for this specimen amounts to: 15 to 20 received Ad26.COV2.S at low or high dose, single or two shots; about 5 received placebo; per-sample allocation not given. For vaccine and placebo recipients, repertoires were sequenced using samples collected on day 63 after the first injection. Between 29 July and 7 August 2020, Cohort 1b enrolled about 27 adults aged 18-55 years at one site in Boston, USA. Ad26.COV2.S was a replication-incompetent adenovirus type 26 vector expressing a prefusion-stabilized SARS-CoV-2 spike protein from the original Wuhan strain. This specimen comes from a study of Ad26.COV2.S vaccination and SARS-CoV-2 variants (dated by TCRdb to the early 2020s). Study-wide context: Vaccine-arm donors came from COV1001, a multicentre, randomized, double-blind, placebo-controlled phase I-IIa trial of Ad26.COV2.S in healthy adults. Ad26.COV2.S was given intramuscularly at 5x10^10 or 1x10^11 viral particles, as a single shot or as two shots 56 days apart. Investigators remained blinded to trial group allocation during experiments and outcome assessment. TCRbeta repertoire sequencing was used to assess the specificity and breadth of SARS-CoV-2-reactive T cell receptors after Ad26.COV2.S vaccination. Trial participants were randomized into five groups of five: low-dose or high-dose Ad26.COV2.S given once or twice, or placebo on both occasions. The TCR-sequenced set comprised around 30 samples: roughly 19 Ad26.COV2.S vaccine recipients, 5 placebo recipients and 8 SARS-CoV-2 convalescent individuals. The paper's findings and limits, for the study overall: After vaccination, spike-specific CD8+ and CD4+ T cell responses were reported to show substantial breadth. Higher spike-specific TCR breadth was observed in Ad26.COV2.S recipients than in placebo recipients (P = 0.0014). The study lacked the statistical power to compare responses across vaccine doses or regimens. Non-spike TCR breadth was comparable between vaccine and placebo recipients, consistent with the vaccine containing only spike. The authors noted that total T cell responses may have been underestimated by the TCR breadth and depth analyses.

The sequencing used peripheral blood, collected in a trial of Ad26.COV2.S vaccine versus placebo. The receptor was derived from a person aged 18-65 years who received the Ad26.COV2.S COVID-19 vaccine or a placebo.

CDR3 protein: CASSVGVGLAIDEQFF. The nucleotide sequence is TGTGCCAGCAGCGTAGGTGTGGGACTAGCTATCGATGAGCAGTTCTTC. The chain was built from TRBV9 and TRBJ2-1, with TRBD2 matching 9 junction bases. Counted from cysteine to phenylalanine, this CDR3 has 16 amino acids. Only the CDR3 DNA stays, 48 bases, in frame from base 1. The germline V gene gives CDR1 as SGDLS and CDR2 as YYNGEE. Relative to germline, V is missing 0 bases and J is missing 8 bases, with 9 bases of the junction outside any gene match.